This TCR beta chain was recovered during a study of blood T cells in healthy people across ages. General observations from the study: Researchers judged that diversity estimates from one million T cells fell short of true values. The recorded TCR beta diversity per million T cells decreased in a roughly linear manner with age. CMV status of donors was not determined, possibly confounding expanded clonotype changes.

After removal of 7 bases from V and 1 base from J, the junction contained 4 bases not matched to a gene. CDR1 SQVTM and CDR2 ANQGSEA come from the germline V gene. The CDR3 loop spans 13 amino acids. Notes on this clonotype: What it binds is unknown.

A second PCR of about 7 to 12 cycles used a sample-barcoded 5' primer and a J-beta primer mix. Paired-end reads containing CDR3 totaled no fewer than 2.5 million for each sample. Each CDR3 protein is one row after TCRdb ran MiXCR on the 5' RACE reads. The data contain 650,000 to 800,000 distinct CDR3 sequences, 40% to 50% of them seen just once; the ten biggest clones take up roughly 19%. This receptor was taken from a man in his sixties in good health. V usage is TRBV29-1 and J usage is TRBJ1-1; TRBD1 agrees at 9 bases. Sequenced: blood. The CDR3 reads CSGMTGGNTEAFF. The CDR3 DNA follows: TGCAGCGGCATGACAGGGGGGAACACTGAAGCTTTCTTT.